In this sample, the clone carrying this T cell receptor beta chain is medium-sized. Its antigen is as yet unknown. Points from the study as a whole: In terms of TCR gene usage, tumor memory CD4+ T cells clustered together with blood and lymph node memory CD4+ cells, as well as with lymph node naive CD4+ cells. Tumor Treg TCRs overlapped most with tumor naive CD4+ cells.

Cells sorted as Tregs were CD4+, CD25+ and CD127-/low. TCRdb recomputed calls from the 5' RACE reads with MiXCR, one row per CDR3 protein. Of 62,000 or so distinct CDR3 sequences in the sample, about 28% are singletons; the top ten hold around 2.1%. Looked up from germline, CDR1 is SGHTA and CDR2 is FQGNSA. Between the trimmed V and J ends, which lost 1 base and 2 bases, there was a span of 2 bases. This CDR3 is built from 12 residues. V and J are TRBV7-2 and TRBJ2-5; D remains unclear. Sequenced: tumor-infiltrating Tregs sorted from the breast tumor. The receptor's source is a female donor with breast cancer. For the CDR3, the DNA is TGTGCCAGCAGCTTAGTTCAAGAGACCCAGTACTTC. It yields the protein CASSLVQETQYF.